These T cell receptor beta chains were read from a single sample in a study of blood T cell repertoires in COVID-19. TCRdb's table, derived via immunoSEQ multiplex PCR, lists solely in-frame clones and lacks some. The sample contains some 240,000 clones, around 86% of which appear only once. Input material: peripheral blood. The receptors stem from a woman in her seventies with COVID-19, enrolled during active disease. Each CDR3 is given without its conserved first and last residue. Fields, in order: CDR3 protein, V gene, J gene.

CDR3 protein: ASVAGGGETEAF
V gene: TRBV6-5
J gene: TRBJ1-1

CDR3 protein: AWSVTGTSGYNEQF
V gene: TRBV30
J gene: TRBJ2-1

CDR3 protein: ASSSSGWGYNEQF
V gene: TRBV7-2
J gene: TRBJ2-1

CDR3 protein: ACSLAGYNEQF
V gene: TRBV30
J gene: TRBJ2-1

CDR3 protein: ASRNGRAGLSDTQY
V gene: TRBV5-1
J gene: TRBJ2-3

CDR3 protein: ASRIGQGAGETQY
V gene: TRBV18
J gene: TRBJ2-5

CDR3 protein: AWKRKGRGANTEAF
V gene: TRBV30
J gene: TRBJ1-1

CDR3 protein: ASRAGADMNTEAF
V gene: TRBV9
J gene: TRBJ1-1

CDR3 protein: ASSQDSNEKLF
V gene: TRBV18
J gene: TRBJ1-4

CDR3 protein: ASSDSADGSNQPQH
V gene: TRBV10-1
J gene: TRBJ1-5

CDR3 protein: ASSSGASGTSYEQY
V gene: TRBV5-1
J gene: TRBJ2-7

CDR3 protein: ATSRGLAGEPSGNEQF
V gene: TRBV15
J gene: TRBJ2-1

CDR3 protein: ASSLGGLAGVTSEQY
V gene: TRBV5-4
J gene: TRBJ2-7

CDR3 protein: ASSSRTGRWPQH
V gene: TRBV6-5
J gene: TRBJ1-5

CDR3 protein: ASSPGGGASGYT
V gene: TRBV7-9
J gene: TRBJ1-2

CDR3 protein: SVVRDRGGSEAF
V gene: TRBV29-1
J gene: TRBJ1-1

CDR3 protein: ASSPRDRDLNGAF
V gene: TRBV9
J gene: TRBJ1-1

CDR3 protein: ASSDSPNTGELF
V gene: TRBV2
J gene: TRBJ2-2

CDR3 protein: ATVIGWDTGGRYGYT
V gene: TRBV5-1
J gene: TRBJ1-2

CDR3 protein: ATRGDRGANTGELF
V gene: TRBV24-1
J gene: TRBJ2-2

CDR3 protein: ATSRDPRGGSSYEQY
V gene: TRBV15
J gene: TRBJ2-7

CDR3 protein: ASSVVSNSYNEQF
V gene: TRBV9
J gene: TRBJ2-1

CDR3 protein: ASSEGGLAREQY
V gene: TRBV10-2
J gene: TRBJ2-7

CDR3 protein: ASSHVGLASNEQF
V gene: TRBV4-1
J gene: TRBJ2-1

CDR3 protein: ASSLEALGLSPLH
V gene: TRBV5-6
J gene: TRBJ1-6

CDR3 protein: ASSLGRGGLNTEAF
V gene: TRBV5-1
J gene: TRBJ1-1

CDR3 protein: AWRPHGYEQY
V gene: TRBV30
J gene: TRBJ2-7

CDR3 protein: ASSPVARSGRAGTGELF
V gene: TRBV18
J gene: TRBJ2-2

CDR3 protein: ASSFKGANYGYT
V gene: TRBV5-7
J gene: TRBJ1-2

CDR3 protein: ASSNDGYTEAF
V gene: TRBV19
J gene: TRBJ1-1

CDR3 protein: ASSQGPAGTAFTGNTIY
V gene: TRBV4-1
J gene: TRBJ1-3

CDR3 protein: ASSLEGQYRNTIY
V gene: TRBV5-1
J gene: TRBJ1-3

CDR3 protein: ASSRPTASNSGNTIY
V gene: TRBV7-7
J gene: TRBJ1-3

CDR3 protein: ASSPGTGVGFIGYT
V gene: TRBV6-4
J gene: TRBJ1-2

CDR3 protein: ASRGQGYGYT
V gene: TRBV6-5
J gene: TRBJ1-2

CDR3 protein: ASSSLAGDSPKETQY
V gene: TRBV28
J gene: TRBJ2-5

CDR3 protein: ASSLVGRVIEQY
V gene: TRBV11-2
J gene: TRBJ2-7

CDR3 protein: ASSHRGPYEQY
V gene: TRBV3-1/TRBV3-2
J gene: TRBJ2-7

CDR3 protein: AISESRQGRGVYEQY
V gene: TRBV10-3
J gene: TRBJ2-7

CDR3 protein: ASSQEPGGNYGYT
V gene: TRBV4-1
J gene: TRBJ1-2

CDR3 protein: AWIGSGNTIY
V gene: TRBV30
J gene: TRBJ1-3

CDR3 protein: AQTRTGGNTIY
V gene: TRBV12-3/TRBV12-4
J gene: TRBJ1-3

CDR3 protein: ASSLDGGALGMYNEQF
V gene: TRBV7-9
J gene: TRBJ2-1

CDR3 protein: ASGRQGGNIQY
V gene: TRBV19
J gene: TRBJ2-4

CDR3 protein: AISPGGVGDEQY
V gene: TRBV10-3
J gene: TRBJ2-7

CDR3 protein: ASSSPAGRATEAF
V gene: TRBV28
J gene: TRBJ1-1

CDR3 protein: ASSLSPGQTETQY
V gene: TRBV5-4
J gene: TRBJ2-5

CDR3 protein: ASSSSGSYNEQF
V gene: TRBV7-7
J gene: TRBJ2-1

CDR3 protein: ASSWDTNTEAF
V gene: TRBV5-8
J gene: TRBJ1-1

CDR3 protein: ASSLVPGTTEKLF
V gene: TRBV7-2
J gene: TRBJ1-4

CDR3 protein: ASSLEAVGQTEAF
V gene: TRBV7-9
J gene: TRBJ1-1

CDR3 protein: ASSLVLGLGRSSPLH
V gene: TRBV5-8
J gene: TRBJ1-6

CDR3 protein: AWNGQGLGNTIY
V gene: TRBV30
J gene: TRBJ1-3

CDR3 protein: ASSPGDSRNTIY
V gene: TRBV7-9
J gene: TRBJ1-3

CDR3 protein: ASSLFAGITGELF
V gene: TRBV28
J gene: TRBJ2-2